This passage covers 10 T cell receptor beta chains from one sample sequenced in a study of blood T cells in healthy people across ages. A J-beta primer mix and a sample-barcoded 5' primer were used in a second PCR of about 6 to 12 cycles. TCRdb analysed the 5' RACE reads with MiXCR anew, one entry per CDR3 protein. The table shows fewer than 2,000,000 distinct CDR3 sequences, with 35% to 50% occurring only once. The sequenced material came from blood. Receptors were obtained from a human donor in good health.

This clonotype was detected only a few times. At one boundary the junction diverges from the germline segment, which might be a read error. The chain joins TRBV5-1 to TRBJ1-1; D is unclear. This CDR3 is built from 13 residues. CDR1 and CDR2 (germline): SGHRS, YFSETQ. The CDR3 nucleotides are TGTGCCAGCAGTTTTGAGGGTTTTACTGAAGCTTTCTTT. Translated, it gives CASSFEGFTEAFF.

This chain connects TRBV29-1 to TRBJ2-5; tentative D call: TRBD1 (5 bases). Germline CDR1 is SQVTM and CDR2 is ANQGSEA. Trimming stripped 7 bases from V and 3 bases from J, with 15 bases between. CDR3 length: 13 residues. The CDR3 DNA reads TGCAGCGCCTGGGGCGGCAACGAAGAGACCCAGTACTTC. Translating gives CSAWGGNEETQYF. The full variable domain, with the rest looked up from reference TRBV29-1 and TRBJ2-5, is SAVISQKPSRDICQRGTSLTIQCQVDSQVTMMFWYRQQPGQSLTLIATANQGSEATYESGFVIDKFPISRPNLTFSTLTVSNMSPEDSSIYLCSAWGGNEETQYFGPGTRLLVL.

There are a few counts of this clonotype. The chain uses TRBV29-1 and TRBJ2-1; 10 bases map to TRBD2. J was trimmed by 6 bases and V by 3 bases; bases with no gene match: 2. CDR1 and CDR2 from the germline V gene are SQVTM and ANQGSEA. This CDR3 is built from 13 residues. The DNA of the CDR3 is TGCAGCGTTGAGCGGACTAGCGGCAATGAGCAGTTCTTC. This gives the protein CSVERTSGNEQFF.

This chain uses TRBV4-1 with TRBJ1-1, with D unclear. Germline lookup yields CDR1 MGHRA and CDR2 YSYEKL. The V end was cut by 0 bases, the J end by 7 bases, with 9 bases between. The CDR3 loop spans 13 amino acids. The CDR3: CASSQDPGIEAFF. CDR3 sequence (DNA): TGCGCCAGCAGCCAAGATCCCGGAATTGAAGCTTTCTTT.

This chain links TRBV5-1 with TRBJ2-1; unclear D gene. The CDR3 totals 15 residues. CDR1 is SGHRS, CDR2 YFSETQ, per germline. V lost 3 bases and J lost 4, with 14 bases in between. Here the CDR3 reads CASSSTGITYNEQFF. The CDR3 DNA sequence: TGCGCCAGCAGCTCCACCGGAATCACTTACAATGAGCAGTTCTTC.

V is TRBV15 and J is TRBJ2-7, with D tentatively TRBD2 (6 bases). V gave up 1 base and J gave up 0 bases, with 16 bases separating them. Germline V lookup: CDR1 LNHNV, CDR2 YYDKDF (reference sequence). The CDR3 contains 17 residues. The CDR3 region is CATSRGPIGGASYEQYF. The CDR3 nucleotides are TGTGCCACCAGCAGAGGACCGATAGGCGGGGCCTCCTACGAGCAGTACTTC. Using reference TRBV15 and TRBJ2-7 for the parts outside the CDR3, the full variable domain is DAMVIQNPRYQVTQFGKPVTLSCSQTLNHNVMYWYQQKSSQAPKLLFHYYDKDFNNEADTPDNFQSRRPNTSFCFLDIRSPGLGDTAMYLCATSRGPIGGASYEQYFGPGTRLTVT.

This clonotype was observed a few times. J is TRBJ2-2 and V is TRBV7-7; D possibly matches TRBD1 or TRBD2 (5 bases each). The CDR3 is made up of 16 amino acids. Deletions cut 4 bases from V and 0 bases from J, with 12 bases between. The germline gives CDR1 SSHAT, CDR2 FNYEAQ (reference sequence). CDR3 sequence (DNA): TGTGCCAGCAGCTCATGGGGGATCCCGAACACCGGGGAGCTGTTTTTT. Protein: CASSSWGIPNTGELFF. The whole variable domain, filled in from reference TRBV7-7 and TRBJ2-2, reads GAGVSQSPRYKVTKRGQDVTLRCDPISSHATLYWYQQALGQGPEFLTYFNYEAQPDKSGLPSDRFSAERPEGSISTLTIQRTEQRDSAMYRCASSSWGIPNTGELFFGEGSRLTVL.

The gene calls are TRBV7-9 and TRBJ2-6; D is tentatively TRBD1 or TRBD2 (6 bases each). V lost 10 bases and J lost 0, with 13 bases in between. This CDR3 contains 15 residues. Germline lookup yields CDR1 SEHNR and CDR2 FQNEAQ (reference sequence). In nucleotides, the CDR3 is TGTGCCATCGGGGGCCTCTCCTCTGGGGCCAACGTCCTGACTTTC. Its translation is CAIGGLSSGANVLTF.

The table lists this clonotype with a few counts. The chain uses TRBV20-1 and TRBJ2-7; the D call may be TRBD1 or TRBD2 (5 bases each). The V and J ends lost 6 bases and 3 bases respectively, with 21 bases between them. Germline values: CDR1 DFQATT, CDR2 SNEGSKA (reference sequence). The length of the CDR3 is 15 residues. CDR3 residues: CSAQMESGTLYEQYF. CDR3 in DNA: TGCAGTGCCCAAATGGAGTCTGGGACGCTCTACGAGCAGTACTTC.

The V call is TRBV5-1, the J call TRBJ2-2, with a weak D call TRBD1 (6 bases). From germline, CDR1 is SGHRS and CDR2 YFSETQ. The CDR3 totals 15 residues. Trimming removed 9 bases from V and 2 bases from J, with 17 bases in between. As DNA, the CDR3 is TGCGCCAACTTAGGACAGTTCCATAACACCGGGGAGCTGTTTTTT. It encodes CANLGQFHNTGELFF.